This TCR beta chain came from a study of OX40 agonist ivuxolimab in advanced cancers. Assay: immunoSEQ multiplex PCR; the TCRdb copy retains only in-frame clones and omits some. The sample lists about 65,000 clones, about 92% seen once, with roughly 1% in the top ten. The V end lost 0 bases, the J end lost 2 bases, and 17 bases lay between the germline ends. CDR1 is SGHDN, CDR2 FVKESK, per germline. This CDR3 spans 18 amino acids. This clone was detected only a few times. Sample: CD4+ or CD8+ T cells sorted from blood, taken in a trial of the OX40 agonist ivuxolimab. The receptor was derived from an adult with an advanced solid tumor such as melanoma, head and neck, liver or kidney cancer. The chain employs TRBV14 and TRBJ1-3; no clear D gene. The CDR3, as DNA: TGTGCCAGCAGCCAAGAAGCTGCCGGGTTGTTGGCTGGAAACACCATATATTTT. Protein sequence: CASSQEAAGLLAGNTIYF.